The sequence of this T cell receptor beta chain was determined in a study of long-term antiretroviral therapy in people with HIV. Running of the v3.0 immunoSEQ assay took place at survey level. Sequencing was performed with immunoSEQ multiplex PCR; in TCRdb, only in-frame clones are kept and a portion is missing. The profile shows approximately 35,000 clones, approximately 84% of them singletons. Trimming took 1 base from V and 3 from J, leaving 4 bases between them. The CDR3 runs to 12 residues. The germline CDR1 and CDR2 sequences are SGHAT and FQNNGV. Worth noting for this clone: Other DNA sequences in the sample encode the same CDR3.

The source was unsorted PBMCs, collected 3.1 years after starting antiretroviral therapy. The J gene is TRBJ2-7, the V gene TRBV11-2; D remains unclear. The source is a woman in her forties or fifties with HIV. CDR3 coding DNA: TGTGCCAGCAGCTTAGTGGTCTACGAGCAGTACTTC. Translation gives CASSLVVYEQYF.